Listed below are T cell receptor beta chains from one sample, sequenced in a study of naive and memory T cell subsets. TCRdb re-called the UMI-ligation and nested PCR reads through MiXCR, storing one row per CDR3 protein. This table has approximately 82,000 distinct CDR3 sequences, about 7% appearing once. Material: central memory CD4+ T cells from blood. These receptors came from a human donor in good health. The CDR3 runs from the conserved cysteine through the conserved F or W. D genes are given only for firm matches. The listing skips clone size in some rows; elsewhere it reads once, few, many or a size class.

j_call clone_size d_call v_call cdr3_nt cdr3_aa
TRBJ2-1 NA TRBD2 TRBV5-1 TGCGCCAGCGGAGGGAGCGGGGGGCGGAATGAGCAGTTCTTC CASGGSGGRNEQFF
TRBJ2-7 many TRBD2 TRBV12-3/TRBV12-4 TGTGCCAGCAGTTCTTCCGGGACTAGCGGGAGAGGCTACGAGCAGTACTTC CASSSSGTSGRGYEQYF
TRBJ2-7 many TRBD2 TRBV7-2 TGTGCCAGCAGCCACCGGGCGGGAGGGAACTACGAGCAGTACTTC CASSHRAGGNYEQYF
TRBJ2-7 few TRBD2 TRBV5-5 TGTGCCAGCAGCCCAGGGGCCGGGACTAGCAGGACCTACGAGCAGTACTTC CASSPGAGTSRTYEQYF
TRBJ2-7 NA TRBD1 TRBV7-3 TGTGCCAGCAGCCCCACGACAGGGGGCCGGGGCGAGCAGTACTTC CASSPTTGGRGEQYF
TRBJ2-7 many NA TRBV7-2 TGTGCCAGCAGCTTATCGGGAGCGGACTACGAGCAGTACTTC CASSLSGADYEQYF
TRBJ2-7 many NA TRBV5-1 TGCGCCAGCAGTGAAGGTAGCGGTTACTCCTACGAGCAGTACTTC CASSEGSGYSYEQYF
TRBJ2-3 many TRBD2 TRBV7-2 TGTGCCAGCAGCGCAGCGGGATTTACGCAGTATTTT CASSAAGFTQYF
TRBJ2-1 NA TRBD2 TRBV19 TGTGCCAGTAGAGATCGGGGGGGAGGAAATGAGCAGTTCTTC CASRDRGGGNEQFF
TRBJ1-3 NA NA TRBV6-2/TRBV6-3 TGTGCCAGCAGACCTGTGGGGAGCTCTGGAAACACCATATATTTT CASRPVGSSGNTIYF
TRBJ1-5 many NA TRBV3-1 TGTGCCAGCAGCGGGGGGACCAATCAGCCCCAGCATTTT CASSGGTNQPQHF
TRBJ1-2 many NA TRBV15 TGTGCCACCAGCAGAGTGGGGAAACTGGGGTATGGCTACACCTTC CATSRVGKLGYGYTF
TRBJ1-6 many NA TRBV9 TGTGCCAGCAGCGTAGCTTGGGATAATTCACCCCTCCACTTT CASSVAWDNSPLHF
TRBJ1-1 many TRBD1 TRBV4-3 TGCGCCAGCAGCCAACAGGCAGGCAGGGGGCTGGAAGCTTTCTTT CASSQQAGRGLEAFF
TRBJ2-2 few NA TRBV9 TGTGCCAGCAGCGTAGACCTCGGGGAGCTGTTTTTT CASSVDLGELFF
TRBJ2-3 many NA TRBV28 TGTGCCAGCAGCACCCTAATGGGCACAGATACGCAGTATTTT CASSTLMGTDTQYF
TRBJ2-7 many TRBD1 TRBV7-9 TGTGCCAGCAGCGGAACAGGGGGCGAGCAGTACTTC CASSGTGGEQYF
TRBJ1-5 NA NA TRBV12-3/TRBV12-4 TGTGCCAGCAGCCGACCCGCTGATCAGCCCCAGCATTTT CASSRPADQPQHF
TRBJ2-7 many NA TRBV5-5 TGTGCCAGCAGCCGAGACGGGGCCCGCGAGCAGTACTTC CASSRDGAREQYF
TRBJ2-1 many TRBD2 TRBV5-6 TGTGCCAGCAGCCAGCGGGGGGGCCGCAATGAGCAGTTCTTC CASSQRGGRNEQFF
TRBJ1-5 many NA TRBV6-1 TGTGCCAGCAGTGAGAGCGGAGGCAATCAGCCCCAGCATTTT CASSESGGNQPQHF
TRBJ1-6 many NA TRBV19 TGTGCCAGTGAACAACAGGGCGTCAATTCACCCCTCCACTTT CASEQQGVNSPLHF
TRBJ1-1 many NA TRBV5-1 TGCGCCAGCAGGCGTGAGGCGGCAGGGAACATGAACACTGAAGCTTTCTTT CASRREAAGNMNTEAFF
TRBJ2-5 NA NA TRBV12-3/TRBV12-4 TGTGCCAGCAGTCCTAACACGGGGGCGACGGAGACCCAGTACTTC CASSPNTGATETQYF
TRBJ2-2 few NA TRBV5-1 TGCGCCAGCAGACCCCAACCGAACACCGGGGAGCTGTTTTTT CASRPQPNTGELFF
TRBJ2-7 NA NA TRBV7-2 TGTGCCAGCAGCTTAGATAAGGGCCCCTACGAGCAGTACTTC CASSLDKGPYEQYF
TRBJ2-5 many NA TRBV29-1 TGCAGCGTTGTTTCAGGCCTGTACCAAGAGACCCAGTACTTC CSVVSGLYQETQYF
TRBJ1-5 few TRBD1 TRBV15 TGTGCCACCAGCAGAGATAGTCGGGCAGGGGGGAGAAGTCAGCCCCAGCATTTT CATSRDSRAGGRSQPQHF
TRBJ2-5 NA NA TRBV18 TGTGCCAGCTCACCTGCGGCGAAGGGGGGAGAGACCCAGTACTTC CASSPAAKGGETQYF
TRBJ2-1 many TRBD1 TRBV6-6 TGTGCCAGCAGTTACGGAGACAGGGTCTACAATGAGCAGTTCTTC CASSYGDRVYNEQFF
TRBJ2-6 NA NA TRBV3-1 TGTGGCAGCAGCCCGCGGGGCTCTGGGGCCAACGTCCTGACTTTC CGSSPRGSGANVLTF
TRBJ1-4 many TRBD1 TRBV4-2 TGTGCCAGCAGCCAACTGGGACAGCCTAATGAAAAACTGTTTTTT CASSQLGQPNEKLFF
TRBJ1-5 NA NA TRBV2 TGTGCCAGCAGAGAGGACGTTCACGTTCAGCCCCAGCATTTT CASREDVHVQPQHF
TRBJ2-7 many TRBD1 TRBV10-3 TGTGCCATCAGACGGACAGGGAAGGAGTCCGAGCAGTACTTC CAIRRTGKESEQYF
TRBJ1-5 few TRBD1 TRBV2 TGTGCCAGCAGAACGGGACAGGGAGGGAATCAGCCCCAGCATTTT CASRTGQGGNQPQHF
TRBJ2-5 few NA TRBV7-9 TGTGCCAGCAGCCGGGGAGGTGGGCTTACAGAGACCCAGTACTTC CASSRGGGLTETQYF
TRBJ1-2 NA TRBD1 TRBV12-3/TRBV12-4 TGTGCCAGCAGTTCCAGGGACAGGGGAAACTATGGCTACACCTTC CASSSRDRGNYGYTF
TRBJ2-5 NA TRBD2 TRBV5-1 TGCGCCAGCAGCTCTATTGCCTACCGTCTAGCGGGGGAGACCCAGTACTTC CASSSIAYRLAGETQYF
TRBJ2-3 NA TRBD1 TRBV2 TGTGCCAGCAGAATACAGGGGGCTAGGACAGATACGCAGTATTTT CASRIQGARTDTQYF
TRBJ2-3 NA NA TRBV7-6 TGTGCCAGCAGCTTCGGGCTATCTCGCACAGATACGCAGTATTTT CASSFGLSRTDTQYF
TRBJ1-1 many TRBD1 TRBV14 TGTGCCAGCAGCCATCTGACAGGGTCTAACGCTGAAGCTTTCTTT CASSHLTGSNAEAFF
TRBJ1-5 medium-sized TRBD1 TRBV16 TGTGCCAGCAGCCAATTAGCTGACGGACAGGGGCATCAGCCCCAGCATTTT CASSQLADGQGHQPQHF
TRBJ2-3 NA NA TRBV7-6 TGTGCCAGCAGCTTAGACACGGGACGGGGTACAGATACGCAGTATTTT CASSLDTGRGTDTQYF
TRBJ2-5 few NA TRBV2 TGTGCCAGCAGCAGGGGAGGGAGAGAGACCCAGTACTTC CASSRGGRETQYF
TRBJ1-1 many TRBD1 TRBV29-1 TGCAGCGTTCGGACAGGGGGATCTTACACTGAAGCTTTCTTT CSVRTGGSYTEAFF
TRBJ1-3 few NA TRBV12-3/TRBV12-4 TGTGCCAGCCAGGACGGGGGATGGGGTCCCATATATTTT CASQDGGWGPIYF
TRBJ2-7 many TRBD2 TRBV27 TGTGCCAGCAAGGGGCTAGCGGGAGCCCGGGAGCAGTACTTC CASKGLAGAREQYF
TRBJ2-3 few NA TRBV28 TGTGCCAGCAGTTTCTCCAGCGGCACAGATACGCAGTATTTT CASSFSSGTDTQYF
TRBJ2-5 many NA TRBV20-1 TGCAGTGCTCCCTTGTCCCAAGAGACCCAGTACTTC CSAPLSQETQYF
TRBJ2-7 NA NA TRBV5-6 TGTGCCAGCAGCTTGGGACGCGGGACCCGGACCTACGAGCAGTACTTC CASSLGRGTRTYEQYF
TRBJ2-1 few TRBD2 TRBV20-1 TGCAGTGCTAGAGCCCAGACTAGCGTTACGAGCTCCTACAATGAGCAGTTCTTC CSARAQTSVTSSYNEQFF
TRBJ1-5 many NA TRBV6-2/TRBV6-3 TGTGCCAGCACCAATCCACGGATCAATCAGCCCCAGCATTTT CASTNPRINQPQHF
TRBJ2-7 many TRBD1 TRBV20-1 TGCAGTGTCGGGTTAAGACAGGGGACTTCTGCCGAGCAGTACTTC CSVGLRQGTSAEQYF
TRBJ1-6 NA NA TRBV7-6 TGTGCCAGCAGCCGAACTACAGGCAATTCACCCCTCCACTTT CASSRTTGNSPLHF
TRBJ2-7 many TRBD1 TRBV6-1 TGTGCCAGCAGCCGACAGGGAAACTACGAGCAGTACTTC CASSRQGNYEQYF
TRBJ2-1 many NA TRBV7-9 TGTGCCAGCACCCTAGGTGTCTACAACAATGAGCAGTTCTTC CASTLGVYNNEQFF
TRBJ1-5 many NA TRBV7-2 TGTGCCAGCAGCTTAGGGGTCGGTTTTAGCAATCAGCCCCAGCATTTT CASSLGVGFSNQPQHF
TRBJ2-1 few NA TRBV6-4 TGTGCCAGCAGTTTAGTTGGGGCGCTTACGAATGAGCAGTTCTTC CASSLVGALTNEQFF
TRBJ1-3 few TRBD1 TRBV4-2 TGTGCCAGCAGCCAAGATGACACAGGGGTTGGAAACACCATATATTTT CASSQDDTGVGNTIYF